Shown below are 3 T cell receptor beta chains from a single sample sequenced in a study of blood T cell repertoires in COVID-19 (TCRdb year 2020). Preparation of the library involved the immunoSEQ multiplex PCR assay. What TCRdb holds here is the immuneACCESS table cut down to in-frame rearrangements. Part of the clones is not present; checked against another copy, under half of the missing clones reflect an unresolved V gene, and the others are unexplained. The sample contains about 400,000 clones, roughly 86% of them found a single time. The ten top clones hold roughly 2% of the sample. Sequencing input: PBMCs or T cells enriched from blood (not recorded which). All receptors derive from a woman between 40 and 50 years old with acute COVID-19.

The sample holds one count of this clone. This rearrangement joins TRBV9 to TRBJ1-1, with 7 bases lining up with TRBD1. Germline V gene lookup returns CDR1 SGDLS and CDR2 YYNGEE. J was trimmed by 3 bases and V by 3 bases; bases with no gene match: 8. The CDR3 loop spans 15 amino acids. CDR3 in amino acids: CASSETGYGDTEAFF. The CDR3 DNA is TGTGCCAGCAGCGAGACAGGGTATGGGGACACTGAAGCTTTCTTT.

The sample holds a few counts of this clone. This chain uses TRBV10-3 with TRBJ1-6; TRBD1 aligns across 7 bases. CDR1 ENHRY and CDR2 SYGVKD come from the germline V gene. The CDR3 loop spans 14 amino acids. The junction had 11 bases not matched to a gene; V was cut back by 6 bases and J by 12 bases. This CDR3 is CAIRKTGPTGPLHF. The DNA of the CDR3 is TGTGCCATCAGGAAGACAGGGCCCACAGGACCCCTCCACTTT.

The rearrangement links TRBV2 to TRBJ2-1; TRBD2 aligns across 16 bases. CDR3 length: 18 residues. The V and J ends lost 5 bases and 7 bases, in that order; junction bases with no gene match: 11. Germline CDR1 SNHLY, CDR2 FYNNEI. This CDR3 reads CASSYKGLAGGRWNEQFF. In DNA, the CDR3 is TGTGCCAGCAGTTACAAGGGACTAGCGGGGGGGCGTTGGAATGAGCAGTTCTTC.